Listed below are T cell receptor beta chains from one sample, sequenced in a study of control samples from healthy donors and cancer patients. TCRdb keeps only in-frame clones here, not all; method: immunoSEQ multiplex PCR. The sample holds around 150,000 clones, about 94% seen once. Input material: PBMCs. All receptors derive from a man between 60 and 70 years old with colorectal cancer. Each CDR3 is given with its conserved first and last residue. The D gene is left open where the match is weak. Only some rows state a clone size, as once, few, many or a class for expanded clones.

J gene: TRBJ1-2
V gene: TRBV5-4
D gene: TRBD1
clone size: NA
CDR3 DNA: TGTGCCAGCAGCCTCCCACCGGGACAGGAGGCTCGGGGCTACACCTTC
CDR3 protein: CASSLPPGQEARGYTF

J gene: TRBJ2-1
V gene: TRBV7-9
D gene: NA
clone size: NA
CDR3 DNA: TGTGCCAGCAGCTCCGGGGACGAGGGGTTCTTC
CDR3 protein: CASSSGDEGFF

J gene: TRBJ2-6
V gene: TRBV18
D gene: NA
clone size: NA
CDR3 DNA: TGTGCCAGCTCACCGGGAGGTTCTGGGGCCAACGTCCTGACTTTC
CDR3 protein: CASSPGGSGANVLTF

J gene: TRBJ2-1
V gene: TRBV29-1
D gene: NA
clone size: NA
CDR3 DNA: TGCAGCGTTGGCGGGTTTTCCCATTCTGAGCAGTTCTTC
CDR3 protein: CSVGGFSHSEQFF

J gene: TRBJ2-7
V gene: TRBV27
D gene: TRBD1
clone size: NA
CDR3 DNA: TGTGCCAGCAGTTTCCGACAGGGTAGGATTAGCTCCTACGAGCAGTACTTC
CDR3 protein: CASSFRQGRISSYEQYF

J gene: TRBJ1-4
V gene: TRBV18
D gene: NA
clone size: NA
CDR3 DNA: TGTGCCAGCTCACAGGTGCGAACTAATGAAAAACTGTTTTTT
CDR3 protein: CASSQVRTNEKLFF

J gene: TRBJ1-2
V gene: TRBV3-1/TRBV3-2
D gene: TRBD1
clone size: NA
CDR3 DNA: TGTGCCAGCGGAGTACAGGGGACCTACTACACCTTC
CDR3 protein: CASGVQGTYYTF

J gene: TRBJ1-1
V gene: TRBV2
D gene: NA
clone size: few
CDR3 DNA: TGTGCCAGCAGTGTGGGAGAGTACACTGAAGCTTTCTTT
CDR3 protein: CASSVGEYTEAFF

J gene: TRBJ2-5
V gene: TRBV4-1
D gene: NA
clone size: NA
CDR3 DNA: TGCGCCAGCAGCCATCCGATGGAGCAAGAGACCCAGTACTTC
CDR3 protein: CASSHPMEQETQYF

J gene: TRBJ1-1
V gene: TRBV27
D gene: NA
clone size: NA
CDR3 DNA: TGTGCCAGCAGACTTAGGGGGGGGGACGGCACTGAAGCTTTCTTT
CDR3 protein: CASRLRGGDGTEAFF

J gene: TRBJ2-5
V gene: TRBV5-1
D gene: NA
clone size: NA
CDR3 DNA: TGCGCCAGCAGCCCCTGGGGCGGACAAGAGACCCAGTACTTC
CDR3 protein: CASSPWGGQETQYF

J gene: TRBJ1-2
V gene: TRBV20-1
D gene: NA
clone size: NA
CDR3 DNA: TGCAGTGGTTTTATAGGGCAAGGCTACACCTTC
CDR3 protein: CSGFIGQGYTF